This TCR beta chain was documented in a study of blood T cell repertoires in COVID-19. The wider study: The study drew acute and convalescent COVID-19 samples from the United States, Italy and Spain. From T cells, B-cell-depleted T cells, or PBMCs came the material, which was cDNA or gDNA.

Details on this clone: The DNA is omitted, as the CDR3 cannot be located on it reliably, and the CDR3 follows TCRdb's listing.

Looked up from germline, CDR1 is SGDLS and CDR2 is YYNGEE. Termini included, the CDR3 measures 14 amino acids. Per the authors' pipeline: Amplification of reference gene primers was used by the study to estimate nucleated cell counts. Profiling relied on immunoSEQ multiplex PCR, and the TCRdb table lists in-frame clones only, not all of them. V, J and clone size are those of that table, while D and trimming were read from the DNA. Of 310,000 or so clones in the sample, around 90% are singletons; the top ten hold 2.2%. The TCR comes from a woman aged 45-65 years who had recovered from COVID-19. V is TRBV9 and J is TRBJ2-1; the tabulated D call, TRBD2, remains unverified against the DNA. The sequencing input was peripheral blood. The CDR3 here is CASSVGLGTLGTVF.